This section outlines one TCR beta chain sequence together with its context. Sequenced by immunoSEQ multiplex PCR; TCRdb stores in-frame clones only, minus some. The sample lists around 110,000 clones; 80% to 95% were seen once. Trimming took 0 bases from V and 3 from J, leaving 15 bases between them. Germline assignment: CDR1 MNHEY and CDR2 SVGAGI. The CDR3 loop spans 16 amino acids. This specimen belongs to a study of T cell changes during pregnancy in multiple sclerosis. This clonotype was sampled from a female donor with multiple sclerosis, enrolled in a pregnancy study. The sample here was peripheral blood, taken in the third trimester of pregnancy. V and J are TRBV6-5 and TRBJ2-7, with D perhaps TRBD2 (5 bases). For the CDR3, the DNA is TGTGCCAGCAGTTACTCGGAGGCAGGTTTTAACTACGAGCAGTACTTC. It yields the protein CASSYSEAGFNYEQYF.